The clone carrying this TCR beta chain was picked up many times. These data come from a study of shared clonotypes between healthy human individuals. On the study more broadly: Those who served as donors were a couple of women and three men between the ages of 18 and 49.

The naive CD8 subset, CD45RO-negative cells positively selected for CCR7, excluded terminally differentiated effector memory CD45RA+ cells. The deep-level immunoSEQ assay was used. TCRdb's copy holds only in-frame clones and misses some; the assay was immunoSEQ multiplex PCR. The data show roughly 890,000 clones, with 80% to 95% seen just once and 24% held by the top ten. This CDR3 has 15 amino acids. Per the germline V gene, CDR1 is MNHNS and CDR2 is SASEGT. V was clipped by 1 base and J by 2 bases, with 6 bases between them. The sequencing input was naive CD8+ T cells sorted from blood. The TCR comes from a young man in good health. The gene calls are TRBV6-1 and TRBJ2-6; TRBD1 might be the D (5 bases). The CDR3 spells CASSEEGAGANVLTF. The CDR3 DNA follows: TGTGCCAGCAGTGAAGAAGGGGCTGGGGCCAACGTCCTGACTTTC.